This T cell receptor beta chain was sequenced during a study of cytomegalovirus exposure and HLA in healthy donors. Across the study: The 120 or so validation repertoires used a platform that matched the one used for the approximately 620 first-cohort repertoires, as a later analysis reported.

Regarding this clone: The antigen remains undetermined.

With 6 bases clipped from V and 12 bases from J, the junction kept 5 bases outside the gene matches. The germline V gene has CDR1 MNHNS and CDR2 SASEGT. The CDR3 runs to 11 residues. Study results and caveats: In vitro testing confirmed a few CMV-associated chains as specific for CMV antigens.

The protocol was immunoSEQ multiplex PCR, while the TCRdb copy is restricted to in-frame clones and leaves out a portion. Of about 360,000 clones listed, 75% to 90% are singletons. Separate from the roughly 670-subject first cohort, the roughly 120-subject validation cohort was the one that the donors belonged to. The TCR was taken from a woman younger than 35 in good health and CMV-seronegative. The chain links TRBV6-1 to TRBJ2-3; 8 bases are a match to TRBD2. The sample consisted of PBMCs. Here the CDR3 DNA reads TGTGCCAGCAGCGTTAGCGGGGTCCAGTATTTT. Translated, it gives CASSVSGVQYF.